This T cell receptor beta chain was sequenced during a study of breast tumors, draining lymph nodes, adjacent tissues. CDR3 length: 13 amino acids. Deletions cut 3 bases from V and 7 bases from J, with 13 bases between. Germline V lookup: CDR1 SGHNT, CDR2 YYREEE (reference sequence). The lymph nodes were axillary draining lymph nodes from breast cancer patients. Study observations and caveats: Most tumor T cells seemingly derive from lymph node, then expand in tumor. Tumors had less TCR diversity than lymph nodes, more than nontumor tissue.

Each CDR3 protein gets one entry after TCRdb re-called the multiplex PCR reads with MiXCR. The sample holds about 270,000 distinct CDR3 sequences, 30% to 35% seen once. In this sample, this clonotype turned up many times. Its antigen remains unknown. This receptor was taken from a female donor with breast cancer. Some clones in this sample may be carry-over from other donors' samples. The V gene is TRBV5-4, the J gene TRBJ1-2; D possibly corresponds to TRBD1 (6 bases). Sequences were obtained from axillary lymph node tissue. The CDR3: CASSSRRGVGYTF. DNA of the CDR3: TGTGCCAGCAGCTCGAGGAGGGGGGTTGGCTACACCTTC. Looking up the rest from reference TRBV5-4 and TRBJ1-2 gives the full variable domain: ETGVTQSPTHLIKTRGQQVTLRCSSQSGHNTVSWYQQALGQGPQFIFQYYREEENGRGNFPPRFSGLQFPNYSSELNVNALELDDSALYLCASSSRRGVGYTFGSGTRLTVV.